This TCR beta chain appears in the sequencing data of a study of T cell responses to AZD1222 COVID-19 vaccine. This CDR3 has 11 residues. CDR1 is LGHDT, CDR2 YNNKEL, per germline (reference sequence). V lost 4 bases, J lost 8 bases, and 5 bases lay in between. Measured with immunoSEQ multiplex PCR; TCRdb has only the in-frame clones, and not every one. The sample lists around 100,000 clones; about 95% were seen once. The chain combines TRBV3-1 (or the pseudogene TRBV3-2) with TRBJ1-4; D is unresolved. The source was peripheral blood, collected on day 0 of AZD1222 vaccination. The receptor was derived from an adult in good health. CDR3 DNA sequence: TGTGCCAGCAGCCTGACGGAAAAACTGTTTTTT. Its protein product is CASSLTEKLFF.